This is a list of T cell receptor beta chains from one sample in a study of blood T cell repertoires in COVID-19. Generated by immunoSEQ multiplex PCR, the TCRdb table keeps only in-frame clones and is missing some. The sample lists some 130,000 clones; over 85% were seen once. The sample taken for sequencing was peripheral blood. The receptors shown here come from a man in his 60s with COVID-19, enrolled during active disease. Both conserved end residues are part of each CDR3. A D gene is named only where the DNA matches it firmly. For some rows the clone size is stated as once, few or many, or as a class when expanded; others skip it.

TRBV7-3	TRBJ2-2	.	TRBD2	CASSRNSAGGAGGELFF	TGTGCCAGCAGCCGTAATTCGGCGGGAGGGGCCGGCGGGGAGCTGTTTTTT
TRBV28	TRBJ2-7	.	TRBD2	CASSSAGGGNYEQYF	TGTGCCAGCAGTTCAGCGGGGGGCGGTAACTACGAGCAGTACTTC
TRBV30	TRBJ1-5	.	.	CAWSVEGGQPQHF	TGTGCCTGGAGTGTGGAGGGAGGACAGCCCCAGCATTTT
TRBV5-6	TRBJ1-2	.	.	CASSLGPETYGYTF	TGTGCCAGCAGCTTAGGCCCTGAGACATATGGCTACACCTTC
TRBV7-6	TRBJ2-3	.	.	CASSFSTGTDTQYF	TGTGCCAGCAGCTTTTCGACAGGCACAGATACGCAGTATTTT
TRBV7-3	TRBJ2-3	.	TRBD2	CASSLGLAGTDTQYF	TGTGCCAGCAGCTTAGGACTAGCGGGAACGGATACGCAGTATTTT
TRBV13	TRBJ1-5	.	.	CASSSGGNNQPQHF	TGTGCCAGCAGCTCCGGGGGAAACAATCAGCCCCAGCATTTT
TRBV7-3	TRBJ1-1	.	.	CASSPQGNTEAFF	TGTGCCAGCAGCCCGCAGGGGAACACTGAAGCTTTCTTT
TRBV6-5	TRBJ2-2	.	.	CASSYGRAANTGELFF	TGTGCCAGCAGTTATGGGCGGGCCGCGAACACCGGGGAGCTGTTTTTT
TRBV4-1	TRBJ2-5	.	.	CASSQELVPETQYF	TGCGCCAGCAGCCAGGAACTAGTCCCCGAGACCCAGTACTTC
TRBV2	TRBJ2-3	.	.	CASSARAGSIDTQYF	TGTGCCAGCAGTGCAAGGGCAGGGTCAATAGATACGCAGTATTTT
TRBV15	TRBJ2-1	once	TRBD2	CATSRGSGSANEQFF	TGTGCCACCAGCAGAGGTAGCGGGAGCGCCAATGAGCAGTTCTTC
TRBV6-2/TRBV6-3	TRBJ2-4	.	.	CASSYGLNVAKNIQYF	TGTGCCAGCAGTTATGGGCTTAACGTAGCCAAAAACATTCAGTACTTC
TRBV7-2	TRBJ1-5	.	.	CASSLGSRAHQPQHF	TGTGCCAGCAGCTTAGGCAGCAGGGCCCATCAGCCCCAGCATTTT
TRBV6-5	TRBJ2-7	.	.	CASRYSGSYEQYF	TGTGCCAGCAGATATAGCGGATCCTACGAGCAGTACTTC
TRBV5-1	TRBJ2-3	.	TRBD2	CASSTGGRVDTQYF	TGCGCCAGCAGCACGGGAGGAAGGGTAGATACGCAGTATTTT
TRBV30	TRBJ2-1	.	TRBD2	CAWSAGLALDNEQFF	TGTGCCTGGAGCGCGGGACTAGCACTGGACAATGAGCAGTTCTTC
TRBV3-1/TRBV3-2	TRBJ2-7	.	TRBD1	CASSQGQLGQGIQDEQYF	TGTGCCAGCAGCCAAGGGCAACTTGGACAGGGGATTCAAGACGAGCAGTACTTC
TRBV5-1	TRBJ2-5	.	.	CASSLEYNQETQYF	TGCGCCAGCAGCTTGGAATATAACCAAGAGACCCAGTACTTC
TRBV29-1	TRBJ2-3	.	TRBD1	CSVAGTGVGTDTQYF	TGCAGCGTTGCCGGGACAGGGGTGGGCACAGATACGCAGTATTTT
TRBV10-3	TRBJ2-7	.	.	CAIMPGQADDEQYF	TGTGCCATCATGCCGGGACAAGCCGATGACGAGCAGTACTTC
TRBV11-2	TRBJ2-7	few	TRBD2	CASSLTSGRPYEQYF	TGTGCCAGCAGCTTAACTAGCGGAAGACCCTACGAGCAGTACTTC
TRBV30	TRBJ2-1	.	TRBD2	CAWSGTNPYNEQFF	TGTGCCTGGTCCGGGACTAACCCCTACAATGAGCAGTTCTTC
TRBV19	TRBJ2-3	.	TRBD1	CASSMTGTGGTDTQYF	TGTGCCAGTAGTATGACCGGGACAGGGGGGACAGATACGCAGTATTTT
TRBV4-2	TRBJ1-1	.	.	CASSQEAGLGNTEAFF	TGTGCCAGCAGCCAAGAGGCAGGGCTCGGCAACACTGAAGCTTTCTTT
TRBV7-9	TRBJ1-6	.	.	CASSLGSTSPLHF	TGTGCCAGCAGCTTAGGGTCTACTTCACCCCTCCACTTT
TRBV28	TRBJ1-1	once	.	CASSRRDKNTEAFF	TGTGCCAGCAGCCGACGGGACAAGAACACTGAAGCTTTCTTT
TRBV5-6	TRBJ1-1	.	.	CASSLGIRGPEAFF	TGTGCCAGCAGCTTGGGCATCCGAGGGCCTGAAGCTTTCTTT
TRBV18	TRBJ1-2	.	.	CASSPGARRAMRGYTF	TGTGCCAGCTCACCGGGGGCGCGCCGGGCGATGAGGGGCTACACCTTC
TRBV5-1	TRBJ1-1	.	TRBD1	CASSPRTGENTEAFF	TGCGCCAGCAGCCCGCGGACAGGGGAGAACACTGAAGCTTTCTTT
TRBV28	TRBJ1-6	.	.	CASSLGGTYSPLHF	TGTGCCAGCAGTTTAGGGGGGACTTATTCACCCCTCCACTTT
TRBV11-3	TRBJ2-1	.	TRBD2	CASSLGLAGDEQFF	TGTGCCAGCAGCTTAGGACTAGCGGGAGATGAGCAGTTCTTC
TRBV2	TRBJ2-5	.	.	CASSGRTAPGETQYF	TGTGCCAGCAGTGGGAGGACAGCACCGGGGGAGACCCAGTACTTC
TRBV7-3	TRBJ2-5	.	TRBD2	CASSRLAGAGGEETQYF	TGTGCCAGCAGTAGACTAGCGGGAGCGGGAGGAGAAGAGACCCAGTACTTC
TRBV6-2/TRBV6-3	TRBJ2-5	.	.	CASSLNQETQYF	TGTGCCAGCAGTTTAAACCAAGAGACCCAGTACTTC
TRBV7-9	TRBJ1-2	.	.	CASSLSSTLTNYGYTF	TGTGCCAGCAGCTTAAGTAGCACCCTTACTAACTATGGCTACACCTTC
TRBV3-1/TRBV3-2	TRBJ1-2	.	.	CASSQDPSPYYGYTF	TGTGCCAGCAGCCAAGATCCCAGTCCCTACTATGGCTACACCTTC
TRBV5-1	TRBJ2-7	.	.	CASSPRIKGANEQYF	TGCGCCAGCAGCCCGCGCATCAAAGGGGCGAACGAGCAGTACTTC
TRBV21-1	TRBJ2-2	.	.	CASSKERGASGRAGGNTGELFF	TGTGCCAGCAGCAAAGAGAGGGGAGCTAGCGGGAGGGCCGGCGGAAACACCGGGGAGCTGTTTTTT
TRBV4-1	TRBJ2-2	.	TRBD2	CASTGRGEVDGELFF	TGCGCCAGCACCGGACGGGGGGAGGTTGACGGGGAGCTGTTTTTT
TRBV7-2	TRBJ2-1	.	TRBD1	CASSLRTGPGQFF	TGTGCCAGCAGCCTCCGGACAGGTCCTGGGCAGTTCTTC
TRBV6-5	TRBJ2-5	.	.	CASSTEETQYF	TGTGCCAGCAGCACGGAAGAGACCCAGTACTTC
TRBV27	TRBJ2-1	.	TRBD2	CASSQITGLVYNEQFF	TGTGCCAGCAGCCAAATTACGGGACTAGTCTACAATGAGCAGTTCTTC
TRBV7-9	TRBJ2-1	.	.	CASSVPGGVREQFF	TGTGCCAGCAGCGTTCCTGGCGGGGTTCGAGAGCAGTTCTTC
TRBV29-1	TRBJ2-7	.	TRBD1	CSALTGTYEQYF	TGCAGCGCTTTGACAGGGACCTACGAGCAGTACTTC
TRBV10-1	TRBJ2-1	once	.	CASSDGDNINEQFF	TGCGCCAGCAGTGACGGGGACAACATCAATGAGCAGTTCTTC
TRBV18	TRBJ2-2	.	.	CASSPDTFTGELFF	TGTGCCAGCTCACCGGACACTTTCACCGGGGAGCTGTTTTTT
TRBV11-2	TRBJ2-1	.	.	CASTPGHPYNEQFF	TGTGCCAGCACCCCGGGACATCCCTACAATGAGCAGTTCTTC
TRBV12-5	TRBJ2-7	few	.	CASGLGYGGSYEQYF	TGTGCTAGTGGTTTGGGATACGGCGGCTCCTACGAGCAGTACTTC
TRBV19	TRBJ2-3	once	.	CASNRGSGASTDTQYF	TGTGCCAGTAATCGGGGGAGCGGTGCTAGCACAGATACGCAGTATTTT
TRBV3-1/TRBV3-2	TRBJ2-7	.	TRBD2	CASSPGGSGHYEQYF	TGTGCCAGCAGCCCTGGCGGGAGCGGCCACTACGAGCAGTACTTC
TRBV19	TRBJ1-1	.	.	CASSPWTDFRETEAFF	TGTGCCAGTAGTCCTTGGACAGACTTCAGAGAAACTGAAGCTTTCTTT
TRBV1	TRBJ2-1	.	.	CTSSQERFGGRSFRGQFF	TGCACCAGCAGCCAAGAAAGGTTCGGGGGGAGGAGCTTTCGAGGGCAGTTCTTC
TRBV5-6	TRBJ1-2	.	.	CASSSGRVIYGYTF	TGTGCCAGCAGCTCCGGGAGAGTAATCTATGGCTACACCTTC
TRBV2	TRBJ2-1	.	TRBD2	CASTSGRVNYNEQFF	TGTGCCAGCACTAGCGGGAGAGTCAACTACAATGAGCAGTTCTTC
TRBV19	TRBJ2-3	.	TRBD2	CASNVAGGPVDTQYF	TGTGCCAGTAACGTAGCGGGAGGGCCTGTAGATACGCAGTATTTT
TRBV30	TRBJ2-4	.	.	CAWEPYVGERNIQYF	TGTGCCTGGGAGCCGTATGTGGGAGAGAGAAACATTCAGTACTTC
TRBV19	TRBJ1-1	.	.	CASSIEQKNTEAFF	TGTGCCAGTAGTATAGAACAGAAAAACACTGAAGCTTTCTTT
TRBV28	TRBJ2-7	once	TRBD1	CASSHGTVSSYEQYF	TGTGCCAGCAGCCACGGGACAGTTTCCTCCTACGAGCAGTACTTC
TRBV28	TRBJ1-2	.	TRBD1	CASSLWSTGVSYTF	TGTGCCAGCAGTTTATGGTCTACAGGGGTGAGCTACACCTTC